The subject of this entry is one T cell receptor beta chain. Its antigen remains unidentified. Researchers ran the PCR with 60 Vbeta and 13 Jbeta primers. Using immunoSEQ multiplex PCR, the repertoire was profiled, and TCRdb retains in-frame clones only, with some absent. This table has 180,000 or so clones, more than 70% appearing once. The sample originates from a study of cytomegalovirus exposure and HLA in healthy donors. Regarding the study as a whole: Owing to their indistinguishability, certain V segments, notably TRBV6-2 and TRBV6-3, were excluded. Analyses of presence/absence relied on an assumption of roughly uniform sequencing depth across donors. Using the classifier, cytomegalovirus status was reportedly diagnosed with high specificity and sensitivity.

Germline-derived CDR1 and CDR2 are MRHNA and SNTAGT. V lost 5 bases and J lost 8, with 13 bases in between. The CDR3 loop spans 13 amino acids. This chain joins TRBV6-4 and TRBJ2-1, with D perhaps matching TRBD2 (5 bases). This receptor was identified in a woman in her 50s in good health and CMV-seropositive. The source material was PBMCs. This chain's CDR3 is CASSSGIGYEQFF. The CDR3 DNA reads TGTGCCAGCAGTTCCGGGATAGGGTATGAGCAGTTCTTC.